This TCR beta chain was observed in a study of long-term antiretroviral therapy in people with HIV. Per germline, CDR1 MNHEY and CDR2 SVGAGI. CDR3 length equals 13 residues. Trimming took off 8 bases at V and 3 bases at J, with 13 bases between the two ends. None of the participants with HIV were treated outside the United States. Survey level was the resolution at which the v3.0 immunoSEQ assay ran. Libraries were prepared by immunoSEQ multiplex PCR; TCRdb keeps only in-frame clonotypes and omits some of them. The sample shows about 25,000 clones, approximately 86% of them seen only once. The material was unsorted PBMCs, obtained around 4.5 years after starting antiretroviral therapy. The genes are TRBV6-5 and TRBJ1-2; D is ambiguous. The TCR originated in a man aged 25-40 years with HIV. The DNA for the CDR3 is TGTGCCAGCGGAGGGCGAGGACACTATGGCTACACCTTC. It translates to CASGGRGHYGYTF.